Here is one T cell receptor beta chain with its context. This record belongs to a study of blood T cell repertoires in COVID-19. Background on the study: T cells, B-cell-depleted T cells, or PBMCs provided the cDNA or gDNA that served as material.

In the original analysis: Amplification from reference gene primers served as the basis for estimated nucleated cell counts. The protocol was immunoSEQ multiplex PCR, while the TCRdb copy is restricted to in-frame clones and leaves out a portion. The V and J calls and the clone size are those of that table, but D and trimming were determined from the DNA. The repertoire has about 190,000 clones, almost 85% of them found once; the top ten carry 5.1%. The CDR3 extends over 13 amino acids. CDR1 is KGHSH, CDR2 LQKENI, per germline. The V gene lost 0 bases and the J gene lost 3 bases, with 6 bases spanning the gap.

The TCR sequence derives from a woman aged 70-85 years with active or convalescent COVID-19. This chain links TRBV18 with TRBJ2-7, with a tentative D call TRBD2 (5 bases). Sample: peripheral blood. In nucleotides, the CDR3 is TGTGCCAGCTCACCACCTAGCGTCTACGAGCAGTACTTC. Its translation: CASSPPSVYEQYF.